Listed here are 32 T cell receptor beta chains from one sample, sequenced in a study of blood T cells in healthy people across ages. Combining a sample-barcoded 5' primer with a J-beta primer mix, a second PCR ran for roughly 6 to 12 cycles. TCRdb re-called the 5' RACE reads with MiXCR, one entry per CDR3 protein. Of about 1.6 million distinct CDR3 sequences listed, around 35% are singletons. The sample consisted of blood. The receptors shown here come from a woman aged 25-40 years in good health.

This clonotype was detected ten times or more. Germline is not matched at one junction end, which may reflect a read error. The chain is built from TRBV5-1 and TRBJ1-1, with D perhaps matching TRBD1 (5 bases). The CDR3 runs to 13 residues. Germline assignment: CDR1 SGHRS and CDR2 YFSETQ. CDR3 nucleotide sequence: TGTGCCAGCAGCTTAGGGGTGAACACTGAAGCTTTCTTT. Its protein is CASSLGVNTEAFF.

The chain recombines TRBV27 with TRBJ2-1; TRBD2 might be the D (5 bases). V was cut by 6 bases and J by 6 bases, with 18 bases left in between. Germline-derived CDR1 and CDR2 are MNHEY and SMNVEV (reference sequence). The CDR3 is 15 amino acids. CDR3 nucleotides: TGTGCCAGCAGCCCCGGAGGCCCCACTGGCAATGAGCAGTTCTTC. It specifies CASSPGGPTGNEQFF.

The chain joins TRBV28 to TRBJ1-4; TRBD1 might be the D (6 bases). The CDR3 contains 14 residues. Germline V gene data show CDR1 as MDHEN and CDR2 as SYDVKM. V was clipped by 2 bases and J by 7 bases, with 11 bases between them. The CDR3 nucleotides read TGTGCCAGCAGTTTAAGGGGGGCGACTGAAAAACTGTTTTTT. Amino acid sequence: CASSLRGATEKLFF.

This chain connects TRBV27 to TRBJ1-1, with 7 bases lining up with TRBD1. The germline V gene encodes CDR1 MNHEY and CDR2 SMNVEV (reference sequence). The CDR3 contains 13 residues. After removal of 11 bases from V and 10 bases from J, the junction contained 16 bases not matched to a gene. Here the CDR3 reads CAGARGTGVGAFF. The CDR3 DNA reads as TGTGCCGGCGCGCGTGGTACAGGGGTTGGAGCTTTCTTT.

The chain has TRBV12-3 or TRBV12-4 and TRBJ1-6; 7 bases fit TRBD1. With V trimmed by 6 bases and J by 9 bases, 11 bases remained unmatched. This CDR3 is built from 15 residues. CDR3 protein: CASSPGQNIGSPLHF. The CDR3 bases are TGTGCCAGCAGCCCGGGACAGAACATCGGTTCACCCCTCCACTTT.

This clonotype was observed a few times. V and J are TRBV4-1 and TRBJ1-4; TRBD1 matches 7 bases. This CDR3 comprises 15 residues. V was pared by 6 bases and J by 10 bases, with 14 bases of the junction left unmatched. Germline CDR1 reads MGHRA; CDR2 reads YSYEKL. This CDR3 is CASSPAGGDSVKLFF. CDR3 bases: TGCGCCAGCAGTCCCGCAGGGGGGGACTCCGTAAAACTGTTTTTT.

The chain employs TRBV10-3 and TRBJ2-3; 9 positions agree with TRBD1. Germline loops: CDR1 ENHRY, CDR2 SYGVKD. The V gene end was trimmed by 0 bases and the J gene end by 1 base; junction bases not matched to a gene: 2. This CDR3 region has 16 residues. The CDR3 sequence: CAISESRTGGTDTQYF. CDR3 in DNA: TGTGCCATCAGTGAGTCGCGGACAGGGGGCACAGATACGCAGTATTTT.

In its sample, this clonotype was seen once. The CDR3: CASRQGNNQPQHF. The CDR3 DNA sequence: TGTGCCAGCAGGCAGGGTAACAATCAGCCCCAGCATTTT. The gene calls are TRBV28 and TRBJ1-5; D may be TRBD1 (5 bases). Germline CDR1 and CDR2: MDHEN and SYDVKM. V was shortened by 6 bases and J by 3 bases, with 9 bases between the two germline ends. The CDR3 consists of 13 residues.

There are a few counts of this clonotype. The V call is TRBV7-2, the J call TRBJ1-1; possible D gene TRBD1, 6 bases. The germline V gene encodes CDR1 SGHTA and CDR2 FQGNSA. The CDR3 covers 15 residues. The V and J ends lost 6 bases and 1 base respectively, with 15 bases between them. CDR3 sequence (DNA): TGTGCCAGCAGTACCCTGGGGGCGGGGAACACTGAAGCTTTCTTT. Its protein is CASSTLGAGNTEAFF.

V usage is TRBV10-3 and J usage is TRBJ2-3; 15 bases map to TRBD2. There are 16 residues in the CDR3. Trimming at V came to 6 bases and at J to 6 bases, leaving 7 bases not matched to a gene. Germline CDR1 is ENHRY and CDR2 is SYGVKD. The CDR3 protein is CAISPWTSGRADTQYF. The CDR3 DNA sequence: TGTGCCATCAGCCCCTGGACTAGCGGGAGGGCCGATACGCAGTATTTT.

The CDR3 loop is CASSELKGQARYNEQFF. In DNA, the CDR3 is TGTGCCAGCAGTGAATTAAAGGGGCAGGCGCGATACAATGAGCAGTTCTTC. The gene calls are TRBV25-1 and TRBJ2-1; possibly TRBD1 for D (5 bases). This CDR3 is built from 17 residues. Germline CDR1 and CDR2: MGHDK and SYGVNS. V dropped 1 base and J dropped 4 bases, with 17 bases sitting between them. Full variable domain (rest looked up from reference TRBV25-1 and TRBJ2-1): EADIYQTPRYLVIGTGKKITLECSQTMGHDKMYWYQQDPGMELHLIHYSYGVNSTEKGDLSSESTVSRIRTEHFPLTLESARPSHTSQYLCASSELKGQARYNEQFFGPGTRLTVL.

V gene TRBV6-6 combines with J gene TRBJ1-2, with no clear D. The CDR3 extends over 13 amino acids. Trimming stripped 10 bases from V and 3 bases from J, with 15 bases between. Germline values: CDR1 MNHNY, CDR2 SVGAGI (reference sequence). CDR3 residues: CATEDGSDYGYTF. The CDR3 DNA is TGTGCCACCGAGGATGGGTCCGACTATGGCTACACCTTC.

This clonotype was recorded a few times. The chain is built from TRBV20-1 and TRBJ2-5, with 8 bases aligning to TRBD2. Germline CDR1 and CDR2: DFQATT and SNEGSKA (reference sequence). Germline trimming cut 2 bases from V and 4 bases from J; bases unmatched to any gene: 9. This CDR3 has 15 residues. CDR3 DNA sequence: TGCAGTGCTAGATTTAGCGGGACGGGGAGAGAGACCCAGTACTTC. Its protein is CSARFSGTGRETQYF.

This CDR3 reads CASSSLAVSYEQYF. CDR3 bases: TGTGCCAGCAGCTCACTAGCGGTTTCCTACGAGCAGTACTTC. The chain carries TRBV12-3 or TRBV12-4 and TRBJ2-7, with TRBD2 matching over 8 bases. The ends lost 6 bases at V and 1 base at J; junction bases unmatched: 5. This CDR3 comprises 14 residues.

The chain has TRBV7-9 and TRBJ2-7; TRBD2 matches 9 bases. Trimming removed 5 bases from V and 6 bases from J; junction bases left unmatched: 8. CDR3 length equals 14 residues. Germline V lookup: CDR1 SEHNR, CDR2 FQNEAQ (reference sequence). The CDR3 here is CASSHSGSPPEQYF. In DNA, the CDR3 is TGTGCCAGCAGCCATAGCGGGAGCCCCCCCGAGCAGTACTTC.

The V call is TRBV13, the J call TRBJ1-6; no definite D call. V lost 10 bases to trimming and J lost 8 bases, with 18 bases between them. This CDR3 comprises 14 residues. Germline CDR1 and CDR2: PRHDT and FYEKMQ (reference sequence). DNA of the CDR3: TGTGCCACCACGGCATCCCCTTCGGATTCACCCCTCCACTTT. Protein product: CATTASPSDSPLHF. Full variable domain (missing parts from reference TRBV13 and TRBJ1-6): AAGVIQSPRHLIKEKRETATLKCYPIPRHDTVYWYQQGPGQDPQFLISFYEKMQSDKGSIPDRFSAQQFSDYHSELNMSSLELGDSALYFCATTASPSDSPLHFGNGTRLTVT.

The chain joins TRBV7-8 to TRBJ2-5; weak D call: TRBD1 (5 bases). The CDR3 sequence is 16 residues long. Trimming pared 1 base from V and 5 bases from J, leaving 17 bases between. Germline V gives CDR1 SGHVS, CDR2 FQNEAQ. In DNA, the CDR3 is TGTGCCAGCAGCTTAGGGACAACCCCTTCGCGGGAGACCCAGTACTTC. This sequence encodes CASSLGTTPSRETQYF.

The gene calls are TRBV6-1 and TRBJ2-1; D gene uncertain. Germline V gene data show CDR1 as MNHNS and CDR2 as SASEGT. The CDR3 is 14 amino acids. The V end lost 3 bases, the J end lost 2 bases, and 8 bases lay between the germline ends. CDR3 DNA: TGTGCCAGCAGTGACCGTGACACCTACAATGAGCAGTTCTTC. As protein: CASSDRDTYNEQFF.

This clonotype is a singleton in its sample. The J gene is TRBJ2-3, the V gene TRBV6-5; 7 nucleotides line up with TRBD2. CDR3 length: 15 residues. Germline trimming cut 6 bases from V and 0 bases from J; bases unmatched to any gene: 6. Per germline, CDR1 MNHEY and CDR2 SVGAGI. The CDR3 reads CASRLGGESTDTQYF. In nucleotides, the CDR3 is TGTGCCAGCAGGCTGGGGGGGGAGAGCACAGATACGCAGTATTTT.

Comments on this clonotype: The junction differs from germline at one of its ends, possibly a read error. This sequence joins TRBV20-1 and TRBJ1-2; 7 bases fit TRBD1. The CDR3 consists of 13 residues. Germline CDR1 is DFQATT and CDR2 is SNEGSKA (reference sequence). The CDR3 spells CSASKGADYGHTF. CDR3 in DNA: TGCAGTGCTAGTAAGGGGGCGGACTATGGCCACACCTTC.

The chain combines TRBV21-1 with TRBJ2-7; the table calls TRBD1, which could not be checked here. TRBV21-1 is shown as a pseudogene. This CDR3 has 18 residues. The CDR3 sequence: CASSTFPLAGPWKYEQYF. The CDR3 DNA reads TGTGCCAGCAGCACCTTTCCGCTGGCAGGCCCCTGGAAATACGAGCAGTACTTC.

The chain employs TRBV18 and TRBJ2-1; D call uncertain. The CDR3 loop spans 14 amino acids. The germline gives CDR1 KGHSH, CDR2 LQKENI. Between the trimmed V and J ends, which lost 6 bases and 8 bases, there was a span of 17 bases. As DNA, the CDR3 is TGTGCCAGCTCGGCGCAAAATCGTGGCGATGAGCAGTTCTTC. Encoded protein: CASSAQNRGDEQFF. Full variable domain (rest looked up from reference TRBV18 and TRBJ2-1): NAGVMQNPRHLVRRRGQEARLRCSPMKGHSHVYWYRQLPEEGLKFMVYLQKENIIDESGMPKERFSAEFPKEGPSILRIQQVVRGDSAAYFCASSAQNRGDEQFFGPGTRLTVL.

Here the CDR3 DNA reads TGCGCCAGCAGCCACGATTCCGGGACACGGGCTGAAGCTTTCTTT. Amino acid sequence: CASSHDSGTRAEAFF. The chain couples TRBV4-1 to TRBJ1-1; a weak D match, TRBD1 (6 bases). Germline CDR1 reads MGHRA; CDR2 reads YSYEKL. V was clipped by 3 bases and J by 6 bases, with 17 bases between them. The CDR3 spans 15 residues.

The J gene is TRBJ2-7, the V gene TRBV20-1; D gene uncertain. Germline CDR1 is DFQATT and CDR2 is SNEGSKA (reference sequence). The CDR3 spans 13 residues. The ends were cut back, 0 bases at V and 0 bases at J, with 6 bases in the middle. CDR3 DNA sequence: TGCAGTGCTAGAGAACACAGCTCCTACGAGCAGTACTTC. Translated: CSAREHSSYEQYF.

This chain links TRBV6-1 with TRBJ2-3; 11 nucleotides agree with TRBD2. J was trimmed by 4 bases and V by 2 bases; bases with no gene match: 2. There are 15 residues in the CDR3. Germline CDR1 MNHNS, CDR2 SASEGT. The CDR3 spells CASSETSGGSDTQYF. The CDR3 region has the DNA TGTGCCAGCAGTGAAACTAGCGGGGGCTCAGATACGCAGTATTTT.

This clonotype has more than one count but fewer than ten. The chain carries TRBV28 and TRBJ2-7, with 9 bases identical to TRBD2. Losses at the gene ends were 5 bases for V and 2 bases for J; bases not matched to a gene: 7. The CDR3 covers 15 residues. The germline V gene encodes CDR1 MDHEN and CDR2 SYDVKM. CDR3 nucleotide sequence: TGTGCCAGCAGTCCGGCGGGGGGGTTGGCCTACGAGCAGTACTTC. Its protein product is CASSPAGGLAYEQYF.

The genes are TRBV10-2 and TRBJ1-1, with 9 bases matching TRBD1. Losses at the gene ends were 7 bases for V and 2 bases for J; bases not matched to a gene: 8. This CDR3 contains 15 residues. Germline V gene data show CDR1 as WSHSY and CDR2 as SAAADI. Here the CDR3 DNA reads TGCGCCAGCAATTTACGGACAGGGGCTAACACTGAAGCTTTCTTT. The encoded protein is CASNLRTGANTEAFF.

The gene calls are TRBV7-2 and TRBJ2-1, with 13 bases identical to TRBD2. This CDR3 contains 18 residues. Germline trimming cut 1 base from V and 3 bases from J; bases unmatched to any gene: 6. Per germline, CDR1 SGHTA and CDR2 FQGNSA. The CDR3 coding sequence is TGTGCCAGCAGCTTAGGGACTAGCGGGGGCCGTTACTACAATGAGCAGTTCTTC. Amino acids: CASSLGTSGGRYYNEQFF. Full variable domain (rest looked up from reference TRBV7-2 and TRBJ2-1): GAGVSQSPSNKVTEKGKDVELRCDPISGHTALYWYRQSLGQGLEFLIYFQGNSAPDKSGLPSDRFSAERTGGSVSTLTIQRTQQEDSAVYLCASSLGTSGGRYYNEQFFGPGTRLTVL.

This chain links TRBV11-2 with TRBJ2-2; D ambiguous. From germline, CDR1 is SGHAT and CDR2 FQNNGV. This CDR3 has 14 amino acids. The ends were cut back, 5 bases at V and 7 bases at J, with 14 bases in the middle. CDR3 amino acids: CASSPDRSFGELFF. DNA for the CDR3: TGTGCCAGCAGCCCCGACCGGAGTTTCGGGGAGCTGTTTTTT.

The CDR3 nucleotides are TGCAGTGCTAACGGACCGAACAATGAGCAGTTCTTC. This sequence encodes CSANGPNNEQFF. The V and J genes are TRBV20-1 and TRBJ2-1; no clear D gene. Germline CDR1 DFQATT, CDR2 SNEGSKA (reference sequence). The CDR3 contains 12 residues. V shed 4 bases and J shed 5 bases, with 9 bases lying between them.

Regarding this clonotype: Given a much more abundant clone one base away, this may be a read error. CDR3 amino acids: CASSWQGAYGYTF. CDR3 sequence (DNA): TGTGCCAGCAGCTGGCAGGGGGCCTATGGCTACACCTTC. The chain combines TRBV5-4 with TRBJ1-2, with TRBD1 matching over 8 bases. The CDR3 has 13 residues. Germline V gene sequence: CDR1 SGHNT, CDR2 YYREEE (reference sequence). Trimming took 3 bases from V and 4 from J; bases not matched to a gene: 2.

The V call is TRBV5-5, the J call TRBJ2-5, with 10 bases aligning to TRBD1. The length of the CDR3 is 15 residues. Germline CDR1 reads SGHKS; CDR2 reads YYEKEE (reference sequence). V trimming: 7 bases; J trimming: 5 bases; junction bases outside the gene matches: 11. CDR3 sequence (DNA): TGTGCCAGCCGCACCCCGGGACAGGGGCTCGAGACCCAGTACTTC. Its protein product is CASRTPGQGLETQYF. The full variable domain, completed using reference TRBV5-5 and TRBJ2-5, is DAGVTQSPTHLIKTRGQQVTLRCSPISGHKSVSWYQQVLGQGPQFIFQYYEKEERGRGNFPDRFSARQFPNYSSELNVNALLLGDSALYLCASRTPGQGLETQYFGPGTRLLVL.